This TCR beta chain was sequenced for a study of blood T cell repertoires in COVID-19. Libraries were prepared by immunoSEQ multiplex PCR; TCRdb keeps only in-frame clonotypes and omits some of them. Of a few hundred thousand clones listed, nearly 90% are singletons. Germline loops: CDR1 LNHDA, CDR2 SQIVND (reference sequence). V gave up 5 bases and J gave up 3 bases; unmatched junction bases: 6. The CDR3 runs 16 residues. V gene TRBV19 combines with J gene TRBJ2-1; 11 nucleotides match TRBD2. This receptor was obtained from a man younger than 40 who had been exposed to COVID-19. Sequenced sample: PBMCs or T cells enriched from blood (not recorded which). The CDR3 region has the DNA TGTGCCAGTAGTCCCCCGACTAGCGGGGTCTACAATGAGCAGTTCTTC. Translating gives CASSPPTSGVYNEQFF.